Sequencing of this TCR beta chain was carried out in a study of shared clonotypes between healthy human individuals. On the study more broadly: Per-donor plates numbered three CD4 naive, three CD4 memory, two CD8 naive and one CD8 memory.

Trimming cost V 6 bases and J 1 base; bases outside gene matches: 11. Germline V gives CDR1 MDHEN, CDR2 SYDVKM. This CDR3 contains 17 residues. CD45RO negativity and positive selection for CCR7 defined naive CD8 cells, a population that excluded terminally differentiated effector memory CD45RA+ cells. Each of the donors was a healthy adult who was HIV-negative and had not had a recent acute infection or vaccination. Every donor was a Caucasian adult from Nashville, Tennessee. The test was conducted at deep level. TCRdb's copy holds only in-frame clones and misses some; the assay was immunoSEQ multiplex PCR. The sample includes about 2.1 million clones, 90% to 95% of them seen just once.

V is TRBV28 and J is TRBJ2-2, with TRBD1 identical over 7 bases. The receptor's source is a man between 18 and 35 years old in good health. Some clones in this sample may be carry-over from other donors' samples. Sequencing input: naive CD8+ T cells from PBMCs. The DNA of the CDR3 is TGTGCCAGCAGCCGAGACAGGGTTAAGGAGAACACCGGGGAGCTGTTTTTT. Its translation: CASSRDRVKENTGELFF.